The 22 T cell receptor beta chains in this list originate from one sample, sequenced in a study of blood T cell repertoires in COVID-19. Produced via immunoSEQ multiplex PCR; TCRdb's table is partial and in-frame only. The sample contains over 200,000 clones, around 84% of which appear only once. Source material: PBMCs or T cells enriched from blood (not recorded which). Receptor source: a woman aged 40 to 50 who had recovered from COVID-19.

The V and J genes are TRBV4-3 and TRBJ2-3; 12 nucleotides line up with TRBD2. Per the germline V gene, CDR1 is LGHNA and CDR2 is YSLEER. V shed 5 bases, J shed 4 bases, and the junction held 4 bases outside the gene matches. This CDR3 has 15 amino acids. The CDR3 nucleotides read TGCGCCAGCAGCTTCGGACTAGCGGGGCCAGATACGCAGTATTTT. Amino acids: CASSFGLAGPDTQYF.

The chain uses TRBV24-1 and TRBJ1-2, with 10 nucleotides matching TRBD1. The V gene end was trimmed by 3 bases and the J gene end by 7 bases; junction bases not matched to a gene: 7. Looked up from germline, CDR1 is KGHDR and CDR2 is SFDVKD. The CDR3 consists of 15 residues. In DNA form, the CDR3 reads TGTGCCACCAGTGATCCGGGACAGGGGACCGGTGGCTACACCTTC. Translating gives CATSDPGQGTGGYTF.

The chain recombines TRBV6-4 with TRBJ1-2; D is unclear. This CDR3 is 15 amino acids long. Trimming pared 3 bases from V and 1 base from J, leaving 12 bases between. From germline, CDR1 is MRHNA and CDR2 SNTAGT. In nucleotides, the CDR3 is TGTGCCAGCAGTGAGTCGGGAGTTCTTAACTATGGCTACACCTTC. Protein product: CASSESGVLNYGYTF.

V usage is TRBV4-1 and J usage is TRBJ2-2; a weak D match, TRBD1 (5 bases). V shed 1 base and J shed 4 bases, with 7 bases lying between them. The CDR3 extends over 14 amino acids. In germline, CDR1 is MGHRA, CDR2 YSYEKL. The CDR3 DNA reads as TGCGCCAGCAGCCAAGCCCAGGGCACCGGGGAGCTGTTTTTT. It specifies CASSQAQGTGELFF.

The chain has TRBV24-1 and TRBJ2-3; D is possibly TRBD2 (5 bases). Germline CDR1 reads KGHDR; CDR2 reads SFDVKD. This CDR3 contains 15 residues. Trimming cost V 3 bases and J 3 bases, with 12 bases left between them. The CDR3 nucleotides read TGTGCCACCAGTGATATAGCGTCGGGGACAGATACGCAGTATTTT. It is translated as CATSDIASGTDTQYF.

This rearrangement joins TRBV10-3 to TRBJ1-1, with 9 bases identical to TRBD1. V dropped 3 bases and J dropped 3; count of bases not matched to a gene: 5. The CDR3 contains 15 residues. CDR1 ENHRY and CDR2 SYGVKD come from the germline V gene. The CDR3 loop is CAISDKTGGDTEAFF. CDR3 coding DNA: TGTGCCATCAGTGACAAGACAGGGGGGGACACTGAAGCTTTCTTT.

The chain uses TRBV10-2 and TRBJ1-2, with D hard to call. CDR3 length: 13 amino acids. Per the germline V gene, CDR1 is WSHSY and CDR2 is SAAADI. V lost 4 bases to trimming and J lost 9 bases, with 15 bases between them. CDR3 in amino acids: CASSGQGAGSYTF. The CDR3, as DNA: TGCGCCAGCAGTGGTCAAGGTGCGGGTAGCTACACCTTC.

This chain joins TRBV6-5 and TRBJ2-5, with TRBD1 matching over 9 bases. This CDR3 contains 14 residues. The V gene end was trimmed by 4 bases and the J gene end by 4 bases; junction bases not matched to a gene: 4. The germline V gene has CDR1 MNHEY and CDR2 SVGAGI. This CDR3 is CASSWRTGVETQYF. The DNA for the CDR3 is TGTGCCAGCAGTTGGAGGACAGGGGTAGAGACCCAGTACTTC.

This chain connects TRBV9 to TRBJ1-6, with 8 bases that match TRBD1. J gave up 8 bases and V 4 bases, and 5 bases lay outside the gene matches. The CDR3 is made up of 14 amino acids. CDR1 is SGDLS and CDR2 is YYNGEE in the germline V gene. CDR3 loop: CASSQGQDYSPLHF. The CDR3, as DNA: TGTGCCAGCAGCCAGGGACAGGACTATTCACCCCTCCACTTT.

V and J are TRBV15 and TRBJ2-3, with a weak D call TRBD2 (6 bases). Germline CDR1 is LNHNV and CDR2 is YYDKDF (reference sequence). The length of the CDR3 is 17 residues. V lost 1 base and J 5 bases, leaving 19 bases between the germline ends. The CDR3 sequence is CATSRVGAGSGKDTQYF. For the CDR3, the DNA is TGTGCCACCAGCAGAGTAGGGGCGGGGTCGGGCAAAGATACGCAGTATTTT. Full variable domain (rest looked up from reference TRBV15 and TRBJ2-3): DAMVIQNPRYQVTQFGKPVTLSCSQTLNHNVMYWYQQKSSQAPKLLFHYYDKDFNNEADTPDNFQSRRPNTSFCFLDIRSPGLGDTAMYLCATSRVGAGSGKDTQYFGPGTRLTVL.

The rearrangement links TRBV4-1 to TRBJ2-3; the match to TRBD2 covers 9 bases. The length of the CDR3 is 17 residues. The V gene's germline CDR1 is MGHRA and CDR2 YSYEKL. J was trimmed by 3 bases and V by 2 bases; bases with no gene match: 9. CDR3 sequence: CASSQNRGREGTDTQYF. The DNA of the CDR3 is TGCGCCAGCAGCCAAAACCGCGGGCGGGAGGGGACAGATACGCAGTATTTT.

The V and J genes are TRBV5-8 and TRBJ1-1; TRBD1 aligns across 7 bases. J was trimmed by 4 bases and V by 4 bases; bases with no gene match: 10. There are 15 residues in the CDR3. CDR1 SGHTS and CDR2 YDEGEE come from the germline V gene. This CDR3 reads CASSRFQGVPTEAFF. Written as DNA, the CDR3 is TGTGCCAGCAGCAGATTCCAGGGGGTGCCCACTGAAGCTTTCTTT.

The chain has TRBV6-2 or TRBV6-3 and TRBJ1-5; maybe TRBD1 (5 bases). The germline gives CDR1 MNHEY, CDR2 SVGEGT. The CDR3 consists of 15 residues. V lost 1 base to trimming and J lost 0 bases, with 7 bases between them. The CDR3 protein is CASSYWTHSNQPQHF. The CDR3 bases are TGTGCCAGCAGTTACTGGACACATAGCAATCAGCCCCAGCATTTT.

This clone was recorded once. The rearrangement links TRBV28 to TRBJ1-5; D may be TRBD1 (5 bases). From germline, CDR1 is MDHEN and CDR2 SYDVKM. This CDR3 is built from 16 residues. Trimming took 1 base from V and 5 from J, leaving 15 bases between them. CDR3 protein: CASSLSTASPHQPQHF. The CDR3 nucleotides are TGTGCCAGCAGTTTATCGACAGCGTCACCCCATCAGCCCCAGCATTTT.

The CDR3 nucleotides read TGTGCCAGCTCACCAATTACTAGCGGTAGCTCCTACAATGAGCAGTTCTTC. Translated, it gives CASSPITSGSSYNEQFF. The genes are TRBV18 and TRBJ2-1; TRBD2 matches at 8 bases. The CDR3 sequence is 17 residues long. V shed 2 bases, J shed 0 bases, and the junction held 6 bases outside the gene matches. In germline, CDR1 is KGHSH, CDR2 LQKENI.

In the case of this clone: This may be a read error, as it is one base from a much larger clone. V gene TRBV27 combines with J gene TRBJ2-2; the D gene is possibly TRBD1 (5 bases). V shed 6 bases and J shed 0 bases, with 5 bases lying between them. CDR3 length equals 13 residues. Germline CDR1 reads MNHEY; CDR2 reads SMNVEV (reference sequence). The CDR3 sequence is CASRTANTGELFF. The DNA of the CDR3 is TGTGCCAGCAGGACAGCGAACACCGGGGAGCTGTTTTTT.

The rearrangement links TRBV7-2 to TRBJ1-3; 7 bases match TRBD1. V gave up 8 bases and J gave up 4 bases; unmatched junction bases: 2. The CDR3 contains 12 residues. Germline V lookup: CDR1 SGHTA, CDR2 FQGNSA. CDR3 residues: CASGTAGNTIYF. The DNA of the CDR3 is TGTGCCAGCGGGACAGCCGGAAACACCATATATTTT.

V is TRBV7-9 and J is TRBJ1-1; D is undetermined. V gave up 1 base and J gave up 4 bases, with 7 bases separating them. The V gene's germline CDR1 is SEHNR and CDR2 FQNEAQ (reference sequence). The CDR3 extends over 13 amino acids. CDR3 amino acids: CASSLVPGTEAFF. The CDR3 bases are TGTGCCAGCAGCTTAGTCCCAGGCACTGAAGCTTTCTTT.

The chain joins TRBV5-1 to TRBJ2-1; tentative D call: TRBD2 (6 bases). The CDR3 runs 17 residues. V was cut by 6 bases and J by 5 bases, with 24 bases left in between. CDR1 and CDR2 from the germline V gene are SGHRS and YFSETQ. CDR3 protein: CASKQGKPGTYHNEQFF. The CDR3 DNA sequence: TGCGCCAGCAAGCAGGGTAAGCCAGGGACTTATCACAATGAGCAGTTCTTC.

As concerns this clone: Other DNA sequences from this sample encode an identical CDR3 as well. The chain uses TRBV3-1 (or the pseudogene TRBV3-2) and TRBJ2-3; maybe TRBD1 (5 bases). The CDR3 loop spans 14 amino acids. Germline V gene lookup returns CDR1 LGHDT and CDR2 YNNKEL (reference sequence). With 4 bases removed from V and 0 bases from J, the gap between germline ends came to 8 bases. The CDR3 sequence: CASSPQGSTDTQYF. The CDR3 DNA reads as TGTGCCAGCAGCCCGCAGGGAAGCACAGATACGCAGTATTTT.

Here the CDR3 reads CASSLSGGFYGYTF. In nucleotides, the CDR3 is TGTGCCAGCAGCTTAAGTGGAGGGTTCTATGGCTACACCTTC. The chain recombines TRBV7-3 with TRBJ1-2, with D hard to call. The length of the CDR3 is 14 residues. The germline V gene encodes CDR1 SGHTA and CDR2 FQGTGA. Trimming cost V 1 base and J 4 bases, with 10 bases left between them.

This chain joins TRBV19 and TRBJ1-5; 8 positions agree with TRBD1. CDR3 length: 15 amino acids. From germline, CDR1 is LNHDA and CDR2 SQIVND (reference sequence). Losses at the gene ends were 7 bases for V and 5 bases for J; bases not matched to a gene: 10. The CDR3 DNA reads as TGTGCCAGTACCAATGGACAGGGAGGGGATCAGCCCCAGCATTTT. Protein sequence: CASTNGQGGDQPQHF.